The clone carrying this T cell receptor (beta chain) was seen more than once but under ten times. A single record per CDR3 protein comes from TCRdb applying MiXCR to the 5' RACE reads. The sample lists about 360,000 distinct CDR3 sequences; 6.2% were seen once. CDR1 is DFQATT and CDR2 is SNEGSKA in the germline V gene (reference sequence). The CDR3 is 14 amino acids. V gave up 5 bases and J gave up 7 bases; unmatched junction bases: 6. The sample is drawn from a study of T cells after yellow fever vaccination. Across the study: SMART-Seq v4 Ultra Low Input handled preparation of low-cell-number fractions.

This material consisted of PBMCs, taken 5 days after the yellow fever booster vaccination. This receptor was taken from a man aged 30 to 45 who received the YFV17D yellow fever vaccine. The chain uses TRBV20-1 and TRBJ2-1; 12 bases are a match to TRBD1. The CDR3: CSADRDRGPNEQFF. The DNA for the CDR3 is TGCAGTGCTGACCGGGACAGGGGGCCGAATGAGCAGTTCTTC.